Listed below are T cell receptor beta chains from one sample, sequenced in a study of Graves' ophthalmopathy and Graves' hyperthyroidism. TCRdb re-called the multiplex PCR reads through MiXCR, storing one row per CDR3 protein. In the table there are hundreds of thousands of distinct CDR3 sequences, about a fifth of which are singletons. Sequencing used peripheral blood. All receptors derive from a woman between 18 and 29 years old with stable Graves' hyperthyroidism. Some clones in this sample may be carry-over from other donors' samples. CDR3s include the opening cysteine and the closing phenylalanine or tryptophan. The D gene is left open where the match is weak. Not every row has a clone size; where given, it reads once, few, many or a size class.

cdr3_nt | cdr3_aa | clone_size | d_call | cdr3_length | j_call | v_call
TGTGCCAGTCGGGCATCACTACTTAGAACAGGGGACTTGAACACTGAAGCTTTCTTT | CASRASLLRTGDLNTEAFF | many | TRBD1 | 19 | TRBJ1-1 | TRBV19
TGCGCCAGCAGTCATTCAAACGGTAACACTGAAGCTTTCTTT | CASSHSNGNTEAFF | many | - | 14 | TRBJ1-1 | TRBV5-1
TGCAGCGTCAAGAGGACAGGGGGTTCGAACACTGAAGCTTTCTTT | CSVKRTGGSNTEAFF | many | TRBD1 | 15 | TRBJ1-1 | TRBV29-1
TGTGCCAGCACCCTCCGTGGAGAGAACACTGAAGCTTTCTTT | CASTLRGENTEAFF | many | - | 14 | TRBJ1-1 | TRBV6-5
TGCGCCAGCAGCCAAGGACAGGGAGGGAACACCGGGGAGCTGTTTTTT | CASSQGQGGNTGELFF | - | - | 16 | TRBJ2-2 | TRBV4-1
TGTGCCTGGAGTTTGGGGGTCGATTCACCCCTCCACTTT | CAWSLGVDSPLHF | many | - | 13 | TRBJ1-6 | TRBV30
TGTGCCAGCAGTGACTTACCGGGACAGGGGGCGGGAGGAGCTTTCTTT | CASSDLPGQGAGGAFF | - | TRBD1 | 16 | TRBJ1-1 | TRBV6-4
TGCAGCGTTGGAGAGGCGGAAGGCTACACCTTC | CSVGEAEGYTF | - | - | 11 | TRBJ1-2 | TRBV29-1
TGTGCCTTCTTCCCTGGCTATGGCTACACCTTC | CAFFPGYGYTF | many | - | 11 | TRBJ1-2 | TRBV30
TGTGCCAGCAGTCCTGGACTAGCGGACACCGGGGAGCTGTTTTTT | CASSPGLADTGELFF | many | TRBD2 | 15 | TRBJ2-2 | TRBV28
TGTGCCAGCAGGGGACCGAGGGGGGCGAATTCACCCCTCCACTTT | CASRGPRGANSPLHF | many | - | 15 | TRBJ1-6 | TRBV27
TGCGCCAGCAGCCAAGACCTACTTGCACGGGGGACTGAAGCTTTCTTT | CASSQDLLARGTEAFF | many | - | 16 | TRBJ1-1 | TRBV4-1
TGTGCCAGCAGCGCAGGGACAGGGGGTCTTCTTGATGGCTACACCTTC | CASSAGTGGLLDGYTF | - | TRBD1 | 16 | TRBJ1-2 | TRBV2
TGTGCCACCAGCAGAGAGACCGGGACAGTGAACACTGAAGCTTTCTTT | CATSRETGTVNTEAFF | few | TRBD1 | 16 | TRBJ1-1 | TRBV15
TGTGCCAGTAGTACGCAGGGGGGGAGAGAGACCCAGTACTTC | CASSTQGGRETQYF | many | - | 14 | TRBJ2-5 | TRBV19
TGTGCCAGCAGTGGCAATACAGGGAGCCGAAATCAGCCCCAGCATTTT | CASSGNTGSRNQPQHF | many | - | 16 | TRBJ1-5 | TRBV2
TGTGCCAGCAGCCCGAGGGGAAGGTCACCTGAAGCTTTCTTT | CASSPRGRSPEAFF | - | - | 14 | TRBJ1-1 | TRBV3-1
TGTGCCACTACCGCCGGGACACATGCAAGGGTTCGCTACACCTTC | CATTAGTHARVRYTF | many | - | 15 | TRBJ1-2 | TRBV6-5
TGTGCCAGCTCACCCTCCCGGGACGCCATATACCCCACCTACGAGCAGTACTTC | CASSPSRDAIYPTYEQYF | - | - | 18 | TRBJ2-7 | TRBV18
TGTGCCAGCAGCGCCCACTATGGCTACACCTTC | CASSAHYGYTF | many | - | 11 | TRBJ1-2 | TRBV7-2
TGTGCCAGCAGCGTCCTTGGGGGCAGCTCTGGAAACACCATATATTTT | CASSVLGGSSGNTIYF | few | - | 16 | TRBJ1-3 | TRBV9
TGTGCCAGCAGCATAACAACCGCGAACACCGGGGAGCTGTTTTTT | CASSITTANTGELFF | - | - | 15 | TRBJ2-2 | TRBV5-4
TGTGCCAGCAGCGTAGTGTCAGGGTCGGTAGATAACTATGGCTACACCTTC | CASSVVSGSVDNYGYTF | many | - | 17 | TRBJ1-2 | TRBV9
TGTGCCAGCAGTCAAGGGTTGGGTTCACCCCTCCACTTT | CASSQGLGSPLHF | many | - | 13 | TRBJ1-6 | TRBV28
TGTGCCAGCAGTTTGCGCAGGGCCGTTGGCTACACCTTC | CASSLRRAVGYTF | many | - | 13 | TRBJ1-2 | TRBV6-5
TGTGCCACCAAACTGCCAGGGGCATCATCGGGGGAGCTGTTTTTT | CATKLPGASSGELFF | many | - | 15 | TRBJ2-2 | TRBV10-3
TGTGCCAGCTCACCAAACGGCGGGGGTATCCAAGAGACCCAGTACTTC | CASSPNGGGIQETQYF | - | TRBD2 | 16 | TRBJ2-5 | TRBV18
TGTGCCAGCAGCCAAGAGGTTGGGACCGACGAGCAGTACTTC | CASSQEVGTDEQYF | - | - | 14 | TRBJ2-7 | TRBV12-3/TRBV12-4
TGTGCCAGCAGGTTTAAGTGGCAAAAGGAAGCTTTCTTT | CASRFKWQKEAFF | few | - | 13 | TRBJ1-1 | TRBV12-3/TRBV12-4
TGTGCCAGCAGCAGTCCCTCAGGTTACACCGGGGAGCTGTTTTTT | CASSSPSGYTGELFF | many | - | 15 | TRBJ2-2 | TRBV6-1
TGTGCCAGCAGTTCCGGGACGAGCTCTGGAAACACCATATATTTT | CASSSGTSSGNTIYF | many | - | 15 | TRBJ1-3 | TRBV2
TGTGCCAGTAGTATTTCCGGGACGTACGCTAACTATGGCTACACCTTC | CASSISGTYANYGYTF | many | - | 16 | TRBJ1-2 | TRBV19
TGTGCCAGCAGCTTAGCGGGGGACAGGGGTGGCTACACCTTC | CASSLAGDRGGYTF | many | TRBD1 | 14 | TRBJ1-2 | TRBV7-2
TGTGCCACCAGCAGAGATGAGGACCTTCTAAACCGGTCGACTGAAGCTTTCTTT | CATSRDEDLLNRSTEAFF | - | - | 18 | TRBJ1-1 | TRBV15
TGTGCCACCAGTGATTTACCGGGACAGCAAATCCAAGAGACCCAGTACTTC | CATSDLPGQQIQETQYF | - | TRBD1 | 17 | TRBJ2-5 | TRBV24-1
TGTGCCAGCAGCTTTTCACAGGTCTCTGGAAACACCATATATTTT | CASSFSQVSGNTIYF | few | - | 15 | TRBJ1-3 | TRBV7-9
TGTGCCAGCAGCGAGGGACAGGCCTTTAATTCACCCCTCCACTTT | CASSEGQAFNSPLHF | few | TRBD1 | 15 | TRBJ1-6 | TRBV25-1
TGCAGCGTTGAAGATCCGAGGAAAAACTATGGCTACACCTTC | CSVEDPRKNYGYTF | many | - | 14 | TRBJ1-2 | TRBV29-1
TGTGCCAGCAGCTTAGATACGGGACAGCCCCAGCATTTT | CASSLDTGQPQHF | many | - | 13 | TRBJ1-5 | TRBV11-2
TGCAGCGTTGAGAATCCGGACAGCTACGAGCAGTACTTC | CSVENPDSYEQYF | many | - | 13 | TRBJ2-7 | TRBV29-1
TGTGCCAGCAGTACAGGGGGACCGGTCGGAAACACCATATATTTT | CASSTGGPVGNTIYF | many | TRBD1 | 15 | TRBJ1-3 | TRBV7-9
TGTGCCAGCAGGTACCGGGACAGGGGGTATCAGCCCCAGCATTTT | CASRYRDRGYQPQHF | many | TRBD1 | 15 | TRBJ1-5 | TRBV28
TGTGCCAGCAGTGAACGGAGGATTACTAACTATGGCTACACCTTC | CASSERRITNYGYTF | - | - | 15 | TRBJ1-2 | TRBV2
TGTGCCAGTAGTATCGTCGCGGGATTCTCCTACGAGCAGTACTTC | CASSIVAGFSYEQYF | many | - | 15 | TRBJ2-7 | TRBV19
TGTGCCAGCAGGGGGATGGATGGCTACACCTTC | CASRGMDGYTF | once | - | 11 | TRBJ1-2 | TRBV6-1
TGTGCCAGCAGTTACGGGGCTTCGGGACATCGCTCTGGGGCCAACGTCCTGACTTTC | CASSYGASGHRSGANVLTF | many | - | 19 | TRBJ2-6 | TRBV6-2/TRBV6-3
TGCAGTGCGCCGCCGTTGGCAGACCTTACCTACGAGCAGTACTTC | CSAPPLADLTYEQYF | - | - | 15 | TRBJ2-7 | TRBV20-1
TGTGCCAGCAGCCCGGGACAGGGGGTTTCCCAGTACTTC | CASSPGQGVSQYF | - | TRBD1 | 13 | TRBJ2-5 | TRBV7-9
TGTGCCAGCAGTGGGGGACAGTATAATTCACCCCTCCACTTT | CASSGGQYNSPLHF | many | TRBD1 | 14 | TRBJ1-6 | TRBV25-1
TGTGCCAGCATTTTTATCAGACCGCCTGGAAACACCATATATTTT | CASIFIRPPGNTIYF | many | - | 15 | TRBJ1-3 | TRBV6-5
TGCGCCAGCGCGACGACCGACAGTAACTATGGCTACACCTTC | CASATTDSNYGYTF | many | - | 14 | TRBJ1-2 | TRBV5-1
TGTGCCAGCAGTATAGTTATAGGCTCCTACGATCAGTACTTC | CASSIVIGSYDQYF | - | - | 14 | TRBJ2-7 | TRBV12-3/TRBV12-4
TGTGCCAGCTCACCCTCCCTCGGTATAGGGGGCAATCAGCCCCAGCATTTT | CASSPSLGIGGNQPQHF | few | - | 17 | TRBJ1-5 | TRBV18
TGTGCCAGCAGAGAACTCTACGAGCAGTACTTC | CASRELYEQYF | many | - | 11 | TRBJ2-7 | TRBV28
TGTGCCAGCAGTCCCCCCCTAGCGGGAGGGTTCCAAGAGACCCAGTACTTC | CASSPPLAGGFQETQYF | - | TRBD2 | 17 | TRBJ2-5 | TRBV4-1
TGTGCCACCAGTGATTCACGGACAGGGGGAAACATTCAGTACTTC | CATSDSRTGGNIQYF | many | TRBD1 | 15 | TRBJ2-4 | TRBV24-1
TGCGCCAGCAGCTTGAGGTTTTCGGGAGAGGATGGCTACACCTTC | CASSLRFSGEDGYTF | - | - | 15 | TRBJ1-2 | TRBV5-1
TGTGCCAGCAGCCAAGATTCGGGGACTAGCGAGCAGTACTTC | CASSQDSGTSEQYF | many | TRBD2 | 14 | TRBJ2-7 | TRBV4-2